These T cell receptor beta chains were read from a single sample in a study of monozygotic twins with inflammatory bowel disease. TCRdb reprocessed the 5' RACE reads, keeping one entry per CDR3 protein, no DNA. The table lists 300,000 to 400,000 distinct CDR3 sequences. The specimen was blood. The receptor source for this set is a human donor with ulcerative colitis or Crohn's disease, or a healthy co-twin of an affected twin (not recorded which). CDR3s include the opening cysteine and the closing phenylalanine or tryptophan.

v_gene	len	j_gene	CDR3aa
TRBV29-1	15	TRBJ1-5	CSVLLGGNGNQPQHF
TRBV5-1	14	TRBJ2-7	CASSSGTRIYEQYF
TRBV7-6	14	TRBJ2-5	CASSLGGPKETQYF
TRBV5-1	13	TRBJ2-5	CASNHPGEETQYF
TRBV7-2	14	TRBJ1-1	CASNPTGGIPEAFF
TRBV5-1	14	TRBJ1-1	CASSPQGKGTEAFF
TRBV5-1	16	TRBJ1-1	CASSPNEGSLNTEAFF
TRBV6-1	14	TRBJ2-2	CASSEKKDTGELFF
TRBV4-3	15	TRBJ1-6	CASSQGAGNNSPLHF
TRBV27	11	TRBJ2-7	CASWSSYEQYF
TRBV3-1	12	TRBJ1-1	CASSQRGFEAFF
TRBV6-5	12	TRBJ1-5	CATKGPNSPQHF
TRBV5-1	14	TRBJ2-7	CASSFGTIEYEQYF
TRBV5-1	16	TRBJ2-2	CASSPQGTGVTGELFF
TRBV9	18	TRBJ2-3	CASSVRGVSGSATDTQYF
TRBV12-3/TRBV12-4	14	TRBJ2-2	CASQGDSNTGELFF